The next 27 T cell receptor beta chains were all read from a single sample in a study of early T cells in non-severe SARS-CoV-2 infection. TCRdb used MiXCR to reprocess the 5' RACE reads, holding one entry per CDR3 protein. The table shows over 55,000 distinct CDR3 sequences, with 7.5% to 10% occurring only once. Specimen: whole blood. The receptor set was obtained from an adult who was a healthcare worker with PCR-confirmed SARS-CoV-2 infection or an uninfected control (not recorded which).

The chain carries TRBV19 and TRBJ2-5; D gene unclear. Trimming stripped 0 bases from V and 1 base from J, with 9 bases between. Germline-derived CDR1 and CDR2 are LNHDA and SQIVND (reference sequence). The CDR3 sequence is 15 residues long. The CDR3 DNA is TGTGCCAGTAGTATAGATCGGGCAGCCCAAGAGACCCAGTACTTC. It codes for CASSIDRAAQETQYF.

This clonotype was counted a few times. V gene TRBV18 combines with J gene TRBJ1-1, with D perhaps TRBD1 (6 bases). The CDR3 is 14 residues long. Germline lookup yields CDR1 KGHSH and CDR2 LQKENI. Trimming cost V 5 bases and J 5 bases, with 15 bases left between them. CDR3 in amino acids: CASSLQGVRTEAFF. The CDR3 region has the DNA TGTGCCAGCTCATTACAGGGAGTAAGGACTGAAGCTTTCTTT.

The sample holds a few counts of this clonotype. The J gene is TRBJ2-6, the V gene TRBV6-6; D remains unclear. The germline CDR1 and CDR2 sequences are MNHNY and SVGAGI (reference sequence). The CDR3 extends over 13 amino acids. V was pared by 7 bases and J by 3 bases, with 7 bases between. CDR3 loop: CASTVSGANVLTF. DNA for the CDR3: TGTGCCAGCACCGTCAGTGGGGCCAACGTCCTGACTTTC.

This clonotype has just a few counts. The J gene is TRBJ1-1, the V gene TRBV7-3; 7 bases match TRBD1. Germline assignment: CDR1 SGHTA and CDR2 FQGTGA. The CDR3 spans 14 residues. With 4 bases clipped from V and 1 base from J, the junction kept 3 bases outside the gene matches. In DNA form, the CDR3 reads TGTGCCAGCAGCTCTGGACAGGAGAACACTGAAGCTTTCTTT. This encodes CASSSGQENTEAFF.

The sample holds a few counts of this clonotype. The V gene is TRBV5-1, the J gene TRBJ2-5; maybe TRBD2 (6 bases). The CDR3 has 14 residues. In germline, CDR1 is SGHRS, CDR2 YFSETQ. V was pared by 0 bases and J by 0 bases, with 6 bases between. CDR3 residues: CASSLGTNQETQYF. The CDR3 coding sequence is TGCGCCAGCAGCTTGGGGACTAACCAAGAGACCCAGTACTTC.

The genes are TRBV3-1 and TRBJ2-2, with D hard to call. CDR1 LGHDT and CDR2 YNNKEL come from the germline V gene (reference sequence). The CDR3 length is 14 residues. V lost 1 base and J lost 0, with 3 bases in between. The chain's CDR3 is CASSQVANTGELFF. In DNA form, the CDR3 reads TGTGCCAGCAGCCAAGTCGCGAACACCGGGGAGCTGTTTTTT.

The sample holds many counts of this clonotype. The rearrangement uses TRBV7-9 and TRBJ1-4; D is uncertain. The V end was cut by 5 bases, the J end by 4 bases, with 14 bases between. Germline V gene lookup returns CDR1 SEHNR and CDR2 FQNEAQ (reference sequence). This CDR3 spans 15 amino acids. As DNA, the CDR3 is TGTGCCAGCAGCGTATACAGCACGATTAATGAAAAACTGTTTTTT. It yields the protein CASSVYSTINEKLFF.

This clonotype was seen only a few times. V gene TRBV6-6 combines with J gene TRBJ1-1; TRBD1 agrees at 8 bases. The CDR3 is made up of 14 amino acids. Trimming removed 2 bases from V and 4 bases from J; junction bases left unmatched: 3. Germline V CDR1 and CDR2: MNHNY, SVGAGI (reference sequence). The DNA for the CDR3 is TGTGCCAGCAGTTACCAGGGGGCCGGCACTGAAGCTTTCTTT. Residues: CASSYQGAGTEAFF.

The genes are TRBV19 and TRBJ2-3; no reliable D call. V lost 6 bases, J lost 0 bases, and 13 bases lay in between. Germline V lookup: CDR1 LNHDA, CDR2 SQIVND (reference sequence). The CDR3 is 15 amino acids. CDR3 protein: CASSMGMPSTDTQYF. The DNA of the CDR3 is TGTGCCAGTAGCATGGGTATGCCGAGCACAGATACGCAGTATTTT.

The rearrangement uses TRBV20-1 and TRBJ2-4, with TRBD2 matching 7 bases. Germline values: CDR1 DFQATT, CDR2 SNEGSKA (reference sequence). The CDR3 is 14 amino acids. V lost 6 bases and J lost 4; bases outside the gene matches: 9. CDR3 region: CSAPPGTTKNIQYF. The CDR3 DNA reads as TGCAGTGCCCCACCCGGGACTACAAAAAACATTCAGTACTTC.

By sample share, this clonotype is medium-sized. V and J are TRBV21-1 and TRBJ2-7; the D segment call TRBD1 is taken from the table without a DNA check. TRBV21-1 counts as a pseudogene. The CDR3 has 16 amino acids. The CDR3 DNA sequence: TGTGCCAGCAGCAAAGGCGGGACAGGGGTTTTCTACGAGCAGTACGTC. Translated: CASSKGGTGVFYEQYV.

The chain carries TRBV12-3 or TRBV12-4 and TRBJ1-1, with TRBD1 matching 8 bases. The CDR3 length is 20 residues. Trimming removed 3 bases from V and 6 bases from J; junction bases left unmatched: 24. The CDR3 is CASSLPTFWAGGTGRPEAFF. CDR3 DNA sequence: TGTGCCAGCAGTTTGCCGACCTTTTGGGCAGGGGGCACAGGTAGGCCTGAAGCTTTCTTT.

This clonotype has ten or more counts. V usage is TRBV6-6 and J usage is TRBJ1-4; 9 bases line up with TRBD1. V dropped 7 bases and J dropped 4; count of bases not matched to a gene: 7. The V gene's germline CDR1 is MNHNY and CDR2 SVGAGI (reference sequence). The CDR3 totals 15 residues. CDR3 residues: CASTKQGALNEKLFF. The CDR3 DNA reads as TGTGCCAGCACTAAACAGGGGGCGCTTAATGAAAAACTGTTTTTT.

This clonotype was detected many times. The chain carries TRBV12-5 and TRBJ1-1, with TRBD1 as a possible D gene (6 bases). Between the trimmed V and J ends, which lost 4 bases and 4 bases, there was a span of 13 bases. The CDR3 covers 14 residues. The germline V gene encodes CDR1 LGHNT and CDR2 FRNRAP. CDR3 sequence (DNA): TGTGCTAGTGGTTCCGCTTGGGGGCGCACTGAAGCTTTCTTT. Its protein is CASGSAWGRTEAFF. The variable domain in full, completed from reference TRBV12-5 and TRBJ1-1, reads DARVTQTPRHKVTEMGQEVTMRCQPILGHNTVFWYRQTMMQGLELLAYFRNRAPLDDSGMPKDRFSAEMPDATLATLKIQPSEPRDSAVYFCASGSAWGRTEAFFGQGTRLTVV.

The chain's CDR3 is CASSLSPGYEQYV. The CDR3 nucleotides are TGTGCCAGCAGTTTAAGTCCCGGGTACGAGCAGTACGTC. The V gene is TRBV27, the J gene TRBJ2-7; D not certain. CDR3 length equals 13 residues. The germline gives CDR1 MNHEY, CDR2 SMNVEV (reference sequence). The germline V and J ends were trimmed by 2 bases and 4 bases, with 9 bases remaining between them.

This chain connects TRBV2 to TRBJ2-3; 10 nucleotides align to TRBD1. The CDR3 has 17 residues. Unmatched junction bases numbered 6, after V lost 3 bases and J lost 0 bases. Germline CDR1 reads SNHLY; CDR2 reads FYNNEI. The DNA of the CDR3 is TGTGCCAGCAGTGAGGGACAGGGGACCATAAGCACAGATACGCAGTATTTT. Its protein product is CASSEGQGTISTDTQYF.

This chain uses TRBV18 with TRBJ2-1; possibly TRBD1 for D (7 bases). The CDR3 has 15 amino acids. From germline, CDR1 is KGHSH and CDR2 LQKENI. V lost 5 bases, J lost 7 bases, and 18 bases lay in between. This CDR3 reads CASSALQGGLNEQFF. The DNA for the CDR3 is TGTGCCAGCTCAGCCCTTCAGGGGGGACTGAATGAGCAGTTCTTC.

This clonotype was found a few times. This chain joins TRBV4-1 and TRBJ2-3; 8 positions match TRBD2. The CDR3 covers 17 residues. Germline CDR1 and CDR2: MGHRA and YSYEKL. V lost 0 bases to trimming and J lost 2 bases; unmatched junction nucleotides: 7. CDR3 sequence reads: CASSQDRSGGYTDTQYF. CDR3 sequence (DNA): TGCGCCAGCAGCCAAGATCGCAGCGGGGGCTACACAGATACGCAGTATTTT.

This clonotype was seen only a few times. J is TRBJ2-5 and V is TRBV29-1; TRBD2 matches at 7 bases. Germline V gene data show CDR1 as SQVTM and CDR2 as ANQGSEA. The CDR3 spans 13 residues. J lost 0 bases, V lost 4 bases, and 2 bases had no gene match. This CDR3 reads CSVGRGDQETQYF. The CDR3 DNA sequence: TGCAGCGTTGGTCGGGGGGACCAAGAGACCCAGTACTTC. The complete variable domain, with remaining parts taken from reference TRBV29-1 and TRBJ2-5, reads SAVISQKPSRDICQRGTSLTIQCQVDSQVTMMFWYRQQPGQSLTLIATANQGSEATYESGFVIDKFPISRPNLTFSTLTVSNMSPEDSSIYLCSVGRGDQETQYFGPGTRLLVL.

Remarks on this clonotype: This may be a read error, as it is one base from a much larger clone. No conserved phenylalanine or tryptophan is present at the end of the CDR3, so a read error is the likely explanation. This CDR3 is CASISGGDRANGYTY. The CDR3 nucleotides read TGTGCCAGCATCTCCGGCGGGGACAGGGCAAACGGCTACACCTAC. This chain joins TRBV25-1 and TRBJ1-2, with 9 bases aligning to TRBD1. This CDR3 has 15 amino acids. Germline values: CDR1 MGHDK, CDR2 SYGVNS. V was pared by 7 bases and J by 8 bases, with 14 bases of the junction left unmatched.

This clonotype has just a few counts. This sequence joins TRBV11-1 and TRBJ2-5; D call uncertain. Trimming took off 1 base at V and 3 bases at J, with 6 bases between the two ends. The CDR3 is 13 residues long. Germline V gives CDR1 SGHAT, CDR2 FQDESV (reference sequence). The CDR3 is CASSLDEEETQYF. Here the CDR3 DNA reads TGTGCCAGCAGCTTAGATGAGGAAGAGACCCAGTACTTC.

This clonotype was detected ten times or more. The CDR3 region has the DNA TGTGCCAGCAGCCAAGATCTCGGGGGGCCAAAAGGAAATGAGCAGTTCTTC. Translating it yields CASSQDLGGPKGNEQFF. The V call is TRBV3-1, the J call TRBJ2-1; possibly TRBD2 for D (7 bases). The V gene lost 0 bases and the J gene lost 7 bases, with 19 bases spanning the gap. The germline gives CDR1 LGHDT, CDR2 YNNKEL (reference sequence). The length of the CDR3 is 17 residues.

This clonotype showed up many times. The chain combines TRBV10-2 with TRBJ2-7; D is uncertain. The CDR3 is 13 amino acids. Trimming pared 10 bases from V and 0 bases from J, leaving 13 bases between. Germline CDR1 is WSHSY and CDR2 is SAAADI. The CDR3 reads CATLGVSSYEQYV. In DNA, the CDR3 is TGCGCCACCCTTGGGGTGAGCTCCTACGAGCAGTACGTC.

This clonotype was picked up a small number of times. The chain recombines TRBV5-1 with TRBJ1-1; 7 nucleotides agree with TRBD1. Germline assignment: CDR1 SGHRS and CDR2 YFSETQ. CDR3 length: 14 amino acids. After removal of 7 bases from V and 1 base from J, the junction contained 7 bases not matched to a gene. CDR3 nucleotides: TGCGCCAGCGGCCGAGGGACAGAGAACACTGAAGCTTTCTTT. It is translated as CASGRGTENTEAFF.

This clonotype was seen ten or more times. V is TRBV24-1 and J is TRBJ2-3; D not certain. Trimming stripped 5 bases from V and 0 bases from J, with 2 bases between. Germline CDR1 and CDR2: KGHDR and SFDVKD. CDR3 length equals 12 residues. The CDR3 region has the DNA TGTGCCACCAGTGGCAGCACAGATACGCAGTATTTT. It specifies CATSGSTDTQYF.

This clonotype was observed at least ten times. The chain carries TRBV27 and TRBJ1-1; D ambiguous. V was pared by 7 bases and J by 11 bases, with 11 bases between. The CDR3 has 10 residues. The germline CDR1 and CDR2 sequences are MNHEY and SMNVEV (reference sequence). The DNA of the CDR3 is TGTGCCAGCACCGGACGGGTTGCTTTCTTT. Protein product: CASTGRVAFF.

The chain links TRBV6-5 to TRBJ1-5; TRBD1 matches at 8 bases. V shed 2 bases and J 6 bases; nucleotides not matched to a gene: 3. There are 14 residues in the CDR3. From germline, CDR1 is MNHEY and CDR2 SVGAGI. Here the CDR3 reads CASSYDRGGQPQHF. The DNA of the CDR3 is TGTGCCAGCAGTTACGACAGGGGTGGTCAGCCCCAGCATTTT.